The rows below give T cell receptor beta chains drawn from one sample of a study of cytomegalovirus exposure and HLA in healthy donors. Some clones are missing from TCRdb's copy, which holds only in-frame ones; the method was immunoSEQ multiplex PCR. There are some 120,000 clones in the sample; roughly 83% occur only once, and under 3% lies in the top ten. The sequenced material came from PBMCs. The receptors derive from a woman younger than 30 in good health and CMV-seropositive. Each CDR3 is given with its conserved first and last residue. Fields, in order: J gene, V gene, D gene, clone size, CDR3 DNA, CDR3 protein. A D gene is named only where the DNA matches it firmly. A row's size may be missing; if present it is once, few, many or a size class.

>TRBJ2-7|TRBV1|.|.
TGCAGCAGCAGCCCGTTTAGAGGACTAGCGGGATGCTACGAGCAGTACTTC
CSSSPFRGLAGCYEQYF
>TRBJ1-1|TRBV19|.|.
TGTGCCAGTAGTAAACAGGACCACACTGAAGCTTTCTTT
CASSKQDHTEAFF
>TRBJ2-2|TRBV4-1|.|.
TGCGCCAGCAGCCAACTACAGGGATCCGGGGAGCTGTTTTTT
CASSQLQGSGELFF
>TRBJ2-1|TRBV27|.|.
TGTGCCAGCAGTCCCGTAGCGGAGCACTACAATGAGCAGTTCTTC
CASSPVAEHYNEQFF
>TRBJ1-1|TRBV6-1|TRBD1|.
TGTGCCAGTTTCCAGGGGGCCTTAAACACTGAAGCTTTCTTT
CASFQGALNTEAFF
>TRBJ1-2|TRBV18|.|.
TGTGCCAGCTCGCCTGGGAGTTCCTATGGCTACACCTTC
CASSPGSSYGYTF
>TRBJ2-3|TRBV7-9|TRBD2|.
TGTGCCAGCAGCCCTCTGGCGGGAGCAGTCCATACGCAGTATTTT
CASSPLAGAVHTQYF
>TRBJ2-2|TRBV9|.|.
TGTGCCAGCAGTAAGGGGCCCGGGGAGCTGTTTTTT
CASSKGPGELFF
>TRBJ2-7|TRBV7-8|TRBD1|.
TGTGCCAGCAGCTTAGCGGGACAGTACGACGAGCAGTACTTC
CASSLAGQYDEQYF
>TRBJ2-5|TRBV7-8|.|.
TGTGCCAGCAGCTTAGGGAGGGGACGGGAGACCCAGTACTTC
CASSLGRGRETQYF
>TRBJ1-5|TRBV27|TRBD1|.
TGTGCCAGCAGTCCCCTCCAAACAGGGGCGGTCCAGCCCCGGCATTTT
CASSPLQTGAVQPRHF
>TRBJ2-7|TRBV6-5|TRBD2|few
TGTGCCAGCAGTTCCCTTCAGCGGGAGGACGACTACGAGCAGTACTTC
CASSSLQREDDYEQYF
>TRBJ2-5|TRBV4-2|.|.
TGTGCCAGCAGCCAAAAGTCCGCGGAGACCCAGTACTTC
CASSQKSAETQYF
>TRBJ2-7|TRBV25-1|TRBD2|.
TGTGCCAGCAGTGAATATTCGACTAGCTCCCACGAGCAGTACTTC
CASSEYSTSSHEQYF
>TRBJ1-1|TRBV10-2|TRBD1|.
TGCGCCAGCAGTGAGCGAGGACAGGGGGTATTAGCTGAAGCTTTCTTT
CASSERGQGVLAEAFF
>TRBJ2-1|TRBV25-1|.|.
TGTGCCAGCAGCGGACTCCTGGGAGGCTACAATGAGCAGTTCTTC
CASSGLLGGYNEQFF
>TRBJ2-7|TRBV6-5|.|.
TGTGCCAGCAGTTTTTTCGCAGCGAGCTCCTACGAGCAGTACTTC
CASSFFAASSYEQYF
>TRBJ2-7|TRBV7-2|TRBD2|.
TGTGCCAGCAGCTTAGAACGGCTAGCGGCCGAGCAGTACTTC
CASSLERLAAEQYF
>TRBJ2-1|TRBV6-5|TRBD2|.
TGTGCCAGCAGTGGGACTAGCGGGAACAATGAGCAGTTCTTC
CASSGTSGNNEQFF
>TRBJ2-7|TRBV5-1|.|.
TGCGCCAGCAGCTTCCAGGGTAACTACGAGCAGTACTTC
CASSFQGNYEQYF
>TRBJ2-5|TRBV25-1|.|few
TGTGCCGGTCGGGACTTTTCCCAAGAGACCCAGTACTTC
CAGRDFSQETQYF
>TRBJ2-2|TRBV28|TRBD2|.
TGTGCCAGCATTCTAGCGGGAGGCCCCACCGGGGAGCTGTTTTTT
CASILAGGPTGELFF
>TRBJ2-1|TRBV19|TRBD1|.
TGTGCCAGTAGTCTCCAAACCGGGACAGGACCGGTCTTC
CASSLQTGTGPVF
>TRBJ1-2|TRBV9|TRBD1|few
TGTGCCAGCAGCGTAGAACTCGGGACAGGGAATGGCTACACCTTC
CASSVELGTGNGYTF
>TRBJ2-3|TRBV27|.|few
TGTGCCAGCAGTTTCCGCCCGGGTCTCGGGAGAGGTAAAGATACGCAGTATTTT
CASSFRPGLGRGKDTQYF
>TRBJ1-1|TRBV6-5|.|.
TGTGCCATCCCCTCCCCCGGGTTTACTGAAGCTTTCTTT
CAIPSPGFTEAFF
>TRBJ1-5|TRBV6-5|.|.
TGTGCCAGCAGTAGGACAGACAATCAGCCCCAGCATTTT
CASSRTDNQPQHF
>TRBJ2-7|TRBV5-1|TRBD2|.
TGCGCCAGCAGCTCCCGGGGGGAGCCCTACGAGCAGTACTTC
CASSSRGEPYEQYF
>TRBJ2-7|TRBV15|TRBD1|.
TGTGCCACCAGCAATCACCGGGACAGGTACAACGAACAGTACTTC
CATSNHRDRYNEQYF
>TRBJ2-5|TRBV18|TRBD1|.
TGTGCCAGCTCACCACCGGGGACAGCCGAAGAGACCCAGTACTTC
CASSPPGTAEETQYF
>TRBJ2-1|TRBV30|TRBD2|.
TGTGCCTGGAGCGCGTGGGCCCGCATTGTAGCGGGATACAATGAGCAGTTCTTC
CAWSAWARIVAGYNEQFF
>TRBJ1-4|TRBV11-1|TRBD1|.
TGTGCCAGCAGCTTCGACAGGGGTGAAAAACTGTTTTTT
CASSFDRGEKLFF
>TRBJ1-6|TRBV5-1|TRBD1|.
TGCGCCAGCAGCGTGGACAGGGGTCATTCACCCCTCCACTTT
CASSVDRGHSPLHF
>TRBJ2-7|TRBV19|TRBD2|.
TGTGCCAGTAGTATTTTAGCGGGAGCCTACGAGCAGTACTTC
CASSILAGAYEQYF
>TRBJ1-2|TRBV19|.|.
TGTGCCAGTAGTATGAGGGGGTTAGATGGCTACACCTTC
CASSMRGLDGYTF
>TRBJ1-6|TRBV6-5|TRBD1|.
TGTGCCAGCAAATGGGACAGGGATAATTCACCCCTCCACTTT
CASKWDRDNSPLHF
>TRBJ2-3|TRBV13|.|once
TGTGCCAGCAGCATACGGGGATTTAACCGCCTGGGCCGGGGCACAGATACGCAGTATTTT
CASSIRGFNRLGRGTDTQYF